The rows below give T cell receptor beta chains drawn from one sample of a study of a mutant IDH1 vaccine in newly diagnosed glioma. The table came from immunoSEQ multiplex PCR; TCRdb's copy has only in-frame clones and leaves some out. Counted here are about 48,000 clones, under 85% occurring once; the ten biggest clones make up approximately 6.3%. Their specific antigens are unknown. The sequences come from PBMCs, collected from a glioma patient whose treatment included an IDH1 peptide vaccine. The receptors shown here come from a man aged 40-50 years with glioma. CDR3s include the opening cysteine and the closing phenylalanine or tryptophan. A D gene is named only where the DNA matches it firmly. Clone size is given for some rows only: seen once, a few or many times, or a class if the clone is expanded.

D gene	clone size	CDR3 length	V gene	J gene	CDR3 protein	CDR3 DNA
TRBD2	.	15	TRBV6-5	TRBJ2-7	CASSYSTSGTYEQYF	TGTGCCAGCAGTTACTCGACTAGCGGGACCTACGAGCAGTACTTC
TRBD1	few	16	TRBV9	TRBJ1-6	CASSAPGQGYNSPLHF	TGTGCCAGCAGCGCGCCGGGACAGGGGTATAATTCACCCCTCCACTTT
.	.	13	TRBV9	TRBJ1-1	CASSVGINTEAFF	TGTGCCAGCAGCGTAGGGATCAACACTGAAGCTTTCTTT
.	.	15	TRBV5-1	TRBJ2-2	CASSLVQGNTGELFF	TGCGCCAGCAGCTTGGTCCAGGGGAACACCGGGGAGCTGTTTTTT
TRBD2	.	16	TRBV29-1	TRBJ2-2	CSVGGGGAANTGELFF	TGCAGCGTTGGGGGGGGAGGCGCAGCGAACACCGGGGAGCTGTTTTTT
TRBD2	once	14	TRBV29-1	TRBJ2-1	CSVVKVTGGGEQFF	TGCAGCGTTGTTAAGGTCACGGGCGGGGGGGAGCAGTTCTTC
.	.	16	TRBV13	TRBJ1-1	CASSLVGRTVNTEAFF	TGTGCCAGCAGCTTAGTTGGGAGGACGGTGAACACTGAAGCTTTCTTT
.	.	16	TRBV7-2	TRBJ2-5	CASSTHSMGGLETQYF	TGTGCCAGCAGCACCCATTCGATGGGGGGGCTTGAGACCCAGTACTTC
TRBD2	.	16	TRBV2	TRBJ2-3	CASCQRGGVSADTQYF	TGTGCCAGCTGCCAGCGGGGGGGAGTTTCCGCAGATACGCAGTATTTT
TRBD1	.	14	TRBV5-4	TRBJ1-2	CASRRTGAVYGYTF	TGTGCCAGCAGAAGGACAGGGGCGGTCTATGGCTACACCTTC
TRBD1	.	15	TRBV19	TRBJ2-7	CASSIPGQGAYEQYF	TGTGCCAGTAGTATTCCGGGACAGGGGGCCTACGAGCAGTACTTC
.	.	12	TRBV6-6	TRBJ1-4	CASSYIGEKLFF	TGTGCCAGCAGTTACATTGGTGAAAAACTGTTTTTT
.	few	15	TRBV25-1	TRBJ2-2	CASSGRLANTGELFF	TGTGCCAGCAGCGGCCGACTAGCGAACACCGGGGAGCTGTTTTTT
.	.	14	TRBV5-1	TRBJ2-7	CASSLQGEPYEQYF	TGCGCCAGCAGCTTACAGGGAGAGCCCTACGAGCAGTACTTC
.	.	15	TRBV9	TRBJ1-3	CASSVDPSSGNTIYF	TGTGCCAGCAGCGTAGATCCGAGCTCTGGAAACACCATATATTTT
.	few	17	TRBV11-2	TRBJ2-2	CASSPRETGMNTGELFF	TGTGCCAGCAGCCCACGGGAGACGGGAATGAACACCGGGGAGCTGTTTTTT
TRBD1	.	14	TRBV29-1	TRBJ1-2	CSVEARTGSDGYTF	TGCAGCGTTGAAGCAAGGACAGGGTCCGATGGCTACACCTTC
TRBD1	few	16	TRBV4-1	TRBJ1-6	CASSQQFPGQGFPLHF	TGCGCCAGCAGCCAACAGTTTCCGGGACAGGGGTTCCCCCTCCACTTT
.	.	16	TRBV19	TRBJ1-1	CASQSGRGQLNTEAFF	TGTGCCAGCCAATCTGGGCGCGGACAACTCAACACTGAAGCTTTCTTT
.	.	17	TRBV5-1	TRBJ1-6	CASSRQPGASYNSPLHF	TGCGCCAGCAGCCGCCAGCCGGGGGCCTCCTATAATTCACCCCTCCACTTT
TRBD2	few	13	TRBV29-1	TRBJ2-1	CSGPGPGGNEQFF	TGCAGCGGTCCGGGACCCGGGGGGAATGAGCAGTTCTTC
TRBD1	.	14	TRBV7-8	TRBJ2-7	CASSVGQGTSGQYF	TGTGCCAGCAGCGTGGGACAGGGGACGTCGGGGCAGTACTTC
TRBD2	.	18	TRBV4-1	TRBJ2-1	CASSQGALQREPYNEQFF	TGCGCCAGCAGCCAAGGGGCTCTGCAGCGGGAGCCTTACAATGAGCAGTTCTTC
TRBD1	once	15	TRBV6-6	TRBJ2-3	CASNHRGTSTDTQYF	TGTGCCAGCAACCACAGGGGAACTAGCACAGATACGCAGTATTTT
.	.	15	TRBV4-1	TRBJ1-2	CASSREGDINYGYTF	TGCGCCAGCAGCCGTGAAGGGGATATTAACTATGGCTACACCTTC
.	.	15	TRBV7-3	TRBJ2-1	CASSLTPDSYNEQFF	TGTGCCAGCAGCTTAACTCCAGACTCCTACAATGAGCAGTTCTTC
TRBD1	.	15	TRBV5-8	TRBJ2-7	CASSPRTGAGFEQYF	TGTGCCAGCAGCCCCCGGACAGGGGCAGGCTTCGAGCAGTACTTC
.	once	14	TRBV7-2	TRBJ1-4	CASSLGQPNEKLFF	TGTGCCAGCAGCTTAGGGCAGCCAAATGAAAAACTGTTTTTT
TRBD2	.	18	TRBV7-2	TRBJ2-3	CASSRLARQRGGWATQYF	TGTGCCAGCAGCCGCCTGGCACGCCAGCGGGGGGGCTGGGCTACGCAGTATTTT
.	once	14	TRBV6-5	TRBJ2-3	CADPGGRFTDTQYF	TGTGCCGACCCTGGAGGGAGGTTCACAGATACGCAGTATTTT
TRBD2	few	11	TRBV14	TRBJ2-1	CASSLAGGQFF	TGTGCCAGCAGTCTCGCGGGGGGGCAGTTCTTC
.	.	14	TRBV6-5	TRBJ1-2	CASALTGRSGGYTF	TGTGCCAGTGCCCTTACAGGGAGATCGGGAGGCTACACCTTC
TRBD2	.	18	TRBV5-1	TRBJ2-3	CASSSGLAGLLGTDTQYF	TGCGCCAGCAGCTCCGGACTAGCGGGGTTATTGGGCACAGATACGCAGTATTTT
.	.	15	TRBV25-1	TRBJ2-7	CASSEPALGGYEQYF	TGTGCCAGCAGTGAACCGGCCCTGGGGGGCTACGAGCAGTACTTC
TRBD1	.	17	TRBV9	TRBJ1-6	CASSAHLGQAGNSPLHF	TGTGCCAGCAGCGCGCACCTGGGACAGGCGGGAAATTCACCCCTCCACTTT
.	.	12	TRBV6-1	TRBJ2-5	CASRVTQETQYF	TGTGCCAGCCGGGTAACACAAGAGACCCAGTACTTC
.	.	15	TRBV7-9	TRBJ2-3	CASSLSGTSTDTQYF	TGTGCCAGCAGCTTATCTGGGACCAGCACAGATACGCAGTATTTT
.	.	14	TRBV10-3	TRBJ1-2	CAISESVVNYGYTF	TGTGCCATCAGTGAGTCGGTAGTTAACTATGGCTACACCTTC
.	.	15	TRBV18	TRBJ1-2	CASSPSVQANYGYTF	TGTGCCAGCTCACCATCAGTACAGGCCAACTATGGCTACACCTTC
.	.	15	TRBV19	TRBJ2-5	CASSNLGTEGETQYF	TGTGCCAGTAGTAACCTCGGGACGGAGGGAGAGACCCAGTACTTC
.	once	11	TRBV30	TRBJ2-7	CAWSVAGEQYF	TGTGCCTGGAGTGTTGCTGGGGAGCAGTACTTC
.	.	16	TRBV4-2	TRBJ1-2	CASSQDLFPGNYGYTF	TGTGCCAGCAGCCAAGATCTCTTCCCGGGGAACTATGGCTACACCTTC
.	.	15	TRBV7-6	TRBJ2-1	CASSSVGGPKDEQFF	TGTGCCAGCAGCTCCGTGGGGGGGCCTAAAGATGAGCAGTTCTTC
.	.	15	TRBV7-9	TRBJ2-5	CASSSLALGSKTQYF	TGTGCCAGCAGCTCCTTAGCGTTGGGGTCGAAGACCCAGTACTTC
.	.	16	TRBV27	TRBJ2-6	CASRTNREAGANVLTF	TGTGCCAGCAGGACTAACAGGGAGGCTGGGGCCAACGTCCTGACTTTC
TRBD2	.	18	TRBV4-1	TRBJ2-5	CASSRRSMGSGVLETQYF	TGCGCCAGCAGCCGCCGCAGTATGGGTAGCGGGGTTTTGGAGACCCAGTACTTC
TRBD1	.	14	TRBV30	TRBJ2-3	CAWSDGQGPDTQYF	TGTGCCTGGAGTGATGGACAGGGCCCAGATACGCAGTATTTT
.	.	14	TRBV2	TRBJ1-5	CASSEGYSNQPQHF	TGTGCCAGCAGTGAAGGGTATAGCAATCAGCCCCAGCATTTT